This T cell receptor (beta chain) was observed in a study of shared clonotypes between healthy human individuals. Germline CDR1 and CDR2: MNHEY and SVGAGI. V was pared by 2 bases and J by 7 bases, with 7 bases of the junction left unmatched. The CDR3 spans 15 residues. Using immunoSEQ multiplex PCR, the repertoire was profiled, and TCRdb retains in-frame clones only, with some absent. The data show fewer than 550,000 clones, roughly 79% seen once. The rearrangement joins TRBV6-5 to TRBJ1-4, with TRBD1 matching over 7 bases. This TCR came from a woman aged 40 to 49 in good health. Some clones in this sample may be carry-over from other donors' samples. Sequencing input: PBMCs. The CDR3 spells CASSYRRGLGEKLFF. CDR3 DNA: TGTGCCAGCAGTTACCGAAGGGGGCTTGGTGAAAAACTGTTTTTT.